This T cell receptor (beta chain) came from a study of T-cell memory formation after mild COVID-19. Study-level findings and limits: Clones which contracted sat mainly in CM and EM if CD4+, and in EMRA if CD8+. Cross-reactive memory apparently joined, as some responding clones appeared in pre-infection memory.

Details on this clonotype: Its specificity is not known.

This CDR3 region has 16 residues. Trimming cost V 3 bases and J 0 bases, with 11 bases left between them. Via MiXCR, TCRdb re-called the 5' RACE reads, giving one row per CDR3 protein. The sample records more than 250,000 distinct CDR3 sequences, under 20% being singletons. The sequencing input was PBMCs or a T cell subset sorted from them (not recorded which). V and J are TRBV12-3 or TRBV12-4 and TRBJ2-2; no clear D gene. The clonotype was recovered from a man between 18 and 29 years old who had mild COVID-19 (a few samples of this study predate the infection). Cell type and time point are not known. The CDR3 is CASSFRIAANTGELFF. CDR3 coding DNA: TGTGCCAGCAGTTTCCGAATAGCCGCGAACACCGGGGAGCTGTTTTTT.